The text below deals with one T cell receptor (beta chain). One junction end does not reproduce the germline sequence, and a read error may be involved. The source of the sample is a study of blood T cell repertoires in COVID-19. Background on the study: Researchers got acute and convalescent COVID-19 samples from the United States, Italy and Spain. PBMCs, B-cell-depleted T cells, or T cells were the source of the cDNA or gDNA that made up the material.

As handled by the study authors: Estimates of nucleated cell counts were drawn from the amplification of reference gene primers. Only in-frame clones appear in the TCRdb table, and some are missing; sequencing was by immunoSEQ multiplex PCR. From that table come the V and J calls and clone size; the DNA was used to work out D and trimming. The sample holds more than 150,000 clones; approximately 88% are singletons and the top ten take 11% to 15%. The CDR3 has 13 amino acids. Germline V gene data show CDR1 as KGHDR and CDR2 as SFDVKD. The sequencing sample was made of peripheral blood. This TCR was sampled from a young man with active or convalescent COVID-19. This sequence joins TRBV24-1 and TRBJ2-4, with TRBD1 matching 8 bases. CDR3 protein: CATSDFWARGPNF. In DNA, the CDR3 is TGTGCCACCAGTGATTTTTGGGCCAGGGGGCCGAACTTC.